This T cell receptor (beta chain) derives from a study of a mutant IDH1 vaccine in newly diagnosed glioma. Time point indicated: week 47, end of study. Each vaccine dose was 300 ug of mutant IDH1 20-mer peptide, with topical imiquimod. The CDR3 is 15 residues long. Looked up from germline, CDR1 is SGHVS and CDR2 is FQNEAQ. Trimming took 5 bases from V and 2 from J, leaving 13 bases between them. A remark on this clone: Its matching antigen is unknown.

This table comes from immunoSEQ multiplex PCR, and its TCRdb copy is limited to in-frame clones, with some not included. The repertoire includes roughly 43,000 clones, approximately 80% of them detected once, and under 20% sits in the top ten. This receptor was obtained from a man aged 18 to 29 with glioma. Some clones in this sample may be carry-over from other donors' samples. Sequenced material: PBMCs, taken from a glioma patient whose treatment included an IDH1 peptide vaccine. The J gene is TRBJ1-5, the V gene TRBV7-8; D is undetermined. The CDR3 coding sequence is TGTGCCAGCAGCCGATTCAGCGAGGGCAATCAGCCCCAGCATTTT. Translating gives CASSRFSEGNQPQHF.